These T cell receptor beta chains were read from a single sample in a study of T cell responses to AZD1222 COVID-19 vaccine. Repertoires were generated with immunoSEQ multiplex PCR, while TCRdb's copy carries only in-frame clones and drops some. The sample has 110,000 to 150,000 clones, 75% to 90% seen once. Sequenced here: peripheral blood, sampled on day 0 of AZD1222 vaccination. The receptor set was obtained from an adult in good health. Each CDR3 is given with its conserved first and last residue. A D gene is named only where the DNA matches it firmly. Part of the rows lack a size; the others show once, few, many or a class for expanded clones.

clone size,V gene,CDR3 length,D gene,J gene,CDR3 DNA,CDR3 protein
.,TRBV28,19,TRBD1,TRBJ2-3,TGTGCCAGCAGTTTCCCCCCCGGGACAGGGGTCGTTAGCACAGATACGCAGTATTTT,CASSFPPGTGVVSTDTQYF
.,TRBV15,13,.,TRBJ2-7,TGTGCCACCAGCAGAGAAAGGGCCTACGAGCAGTACTTC,CATSRERAYEQYF
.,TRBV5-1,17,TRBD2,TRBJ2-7,TGCGCCAGCAGCCCCGGTGCGGGGACTAGCGGGAGCTACGAGCAGTACTTC,CASSPGAGTSGSYEQYF
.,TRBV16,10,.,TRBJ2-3,TGTGCCAGCAGCCAAGATACGCAGTATTTT,CASSQDTQYF
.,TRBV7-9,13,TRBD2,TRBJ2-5,TGTGCCAGCAGCCGAGGACTAGGGGAGACCCAGTACTTC,CASSRGLGETQYF
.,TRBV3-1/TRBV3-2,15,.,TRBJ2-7,TGTGCCAGCAGCCAAGGATTGGGGGCTTCTAACGAGCAGTACTTC,CASSQGLGASNEQYF
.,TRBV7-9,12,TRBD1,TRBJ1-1,TGTGCCAGCAGAACAGGGGGCGAGGACGCTTTCTTT,CASRTGGEDAFF
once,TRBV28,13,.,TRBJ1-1,TGTGCCAGCAGCCAGTTGACCAACACTGAAGCTTTCTTT,CASSQLTNTEAFF
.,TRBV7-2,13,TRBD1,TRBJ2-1,TGTGCCAGCAGCCCCGGACAGGTCAATGAGCAGTTCTTC,CASSPGQVNEQFF
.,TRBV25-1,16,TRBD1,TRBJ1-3,TGTGCCAGCAGTGACCCTCTCCGGGACAGGGGAAACACCATATATTTT,CASSDPLRDRGNTIYF
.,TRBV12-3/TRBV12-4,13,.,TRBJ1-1,TGTGCCAGCAGTTTAGGCCAGAACACTGAAGCTTTCTTT,CASSLGQNTEAFF
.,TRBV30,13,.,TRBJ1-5,TGTGCCTGGTCGTATGGGGGCAATCAGCCCCAGCATTTT,CAWSYGGNQPQHF
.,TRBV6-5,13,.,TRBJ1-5,TGTGCCAGCAGTTACGGGGCGCAAGGGGCCCAGCATTTT,CASSYGAQGAQHF
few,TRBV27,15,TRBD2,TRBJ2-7,TGTGCCAGCAGTTTTAGCGGGAGGCCTCCCTACGAGCAGTACTTC,CASSFSGRPPYEQYF
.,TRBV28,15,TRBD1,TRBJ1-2,TGTGCCAGCACCGCCAGGGGGTTAGGGGCGTATGGCTACACCTTC,CASTARGLGAYGYTF
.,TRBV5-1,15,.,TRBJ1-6,TGCGCCAGCAGAGAAGGGGGGACACCTTTAGTGCCCCTCCACTTT,CASREGGTPLVPLHF
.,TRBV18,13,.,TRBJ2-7,TGTGCCAGCTCACCGCAGGGGGGGCGCGAGCAGTACTTC,CASSPQGGREQYF
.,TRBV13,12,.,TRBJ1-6,TGTGCCAGCAGCTTCGGACCTTCACCCCTCCACTTT,CASSFGPSPLHF
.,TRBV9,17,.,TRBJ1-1,TGTGCCAGCAGCGTAGAGCTCTTCCTGGGGGAGGACACTGAAGCTTTCTTT,CASSVELFLGEDTEAFF
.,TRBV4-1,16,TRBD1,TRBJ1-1,TGCGCCAGCAGCGTACGGGACAGCCTCATGAACACTGAAGCTTTCTTT,CASSVRDSLMNTEAFF
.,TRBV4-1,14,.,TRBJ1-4,TGCGCCAGCAGCCAAAACACAAGAGGTGAAAAACTGTTTTTT,CASSQNTRGEKLFF
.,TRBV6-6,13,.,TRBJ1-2,TGTGCCAGCAGCTCTGGACGGAACTATGGCTACACCTTC,CASSSGRNYGYTF
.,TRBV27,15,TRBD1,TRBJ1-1,TGTGCCAGCAGGAGCATAGACAGGGTAAACACTGAAGCTTTCTTT,CASRSIDRVNTEAFF